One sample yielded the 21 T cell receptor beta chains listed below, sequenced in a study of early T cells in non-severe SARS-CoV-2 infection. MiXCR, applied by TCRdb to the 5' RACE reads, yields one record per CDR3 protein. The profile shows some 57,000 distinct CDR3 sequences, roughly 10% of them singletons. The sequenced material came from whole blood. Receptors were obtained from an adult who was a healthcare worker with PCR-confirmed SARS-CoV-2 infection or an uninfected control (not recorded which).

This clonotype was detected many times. The CDR3 sequence: CASSIGRSRGSNYGYTF. CDR3 bases: TGTGCCAGTAGTATAGGTCGGAGCAGGGGCAGTAACTATGGCTACACCTTC. J is TRBJ1-2 and V is TRBV19; D might be TRBD1 (6 bases). CDR3 length equals 17 residues. V was shortened by 1 base and J by 1 base, with 16 bases between the two germline ends. Germline CDR1 and CDR2: LNHDA and SQIVND (reference sequence).

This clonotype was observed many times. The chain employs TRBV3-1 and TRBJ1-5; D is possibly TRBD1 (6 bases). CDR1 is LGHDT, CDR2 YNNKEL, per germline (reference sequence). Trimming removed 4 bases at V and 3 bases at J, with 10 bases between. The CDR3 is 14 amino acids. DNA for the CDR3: TGTGCCAGCAGCCCGGACAGTTTCAATCAGCCCCAGCATTTT. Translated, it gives CASSPDSFNQPQHF.

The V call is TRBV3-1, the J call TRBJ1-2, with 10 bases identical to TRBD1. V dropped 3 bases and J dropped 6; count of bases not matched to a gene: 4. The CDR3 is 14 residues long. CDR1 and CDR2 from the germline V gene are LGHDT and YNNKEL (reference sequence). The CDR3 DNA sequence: TGTGCCAGCAGCCAGGGACAGGGGAGAAATGGCTACACCTTC. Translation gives CASSQGQGRNGYTF.

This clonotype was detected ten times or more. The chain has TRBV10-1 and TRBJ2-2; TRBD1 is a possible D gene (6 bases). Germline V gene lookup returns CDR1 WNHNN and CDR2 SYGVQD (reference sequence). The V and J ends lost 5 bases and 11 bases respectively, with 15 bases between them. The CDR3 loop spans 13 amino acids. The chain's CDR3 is CASSSSDSYELFF. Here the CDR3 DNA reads TGCGCCAGCAGTTCCTCGGACAGTTACGAGCTGTTTTTT.

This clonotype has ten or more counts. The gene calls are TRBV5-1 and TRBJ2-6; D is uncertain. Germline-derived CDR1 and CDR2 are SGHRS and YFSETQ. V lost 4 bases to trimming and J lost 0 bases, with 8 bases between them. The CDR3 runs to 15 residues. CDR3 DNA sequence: TGCGCCAGCAGCGCCGGATCCTCTGGGGCCAACGTCCTGACTTTC. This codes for CASSAGSSGANVLTF.

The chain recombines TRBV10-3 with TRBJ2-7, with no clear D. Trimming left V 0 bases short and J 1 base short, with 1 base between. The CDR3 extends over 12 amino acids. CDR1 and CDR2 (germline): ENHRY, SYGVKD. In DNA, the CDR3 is TGTGCCATCAGTGAGTCGTCCTACGAGCAGTACTTC. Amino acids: CAISESSYEQYF.

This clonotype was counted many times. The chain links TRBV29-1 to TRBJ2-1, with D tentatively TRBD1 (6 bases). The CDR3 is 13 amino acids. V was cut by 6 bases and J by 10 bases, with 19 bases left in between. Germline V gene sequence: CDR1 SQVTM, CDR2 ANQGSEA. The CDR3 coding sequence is TGCAGCGTCCGACGGACAGCCTCATGGGAGCAGTTCTTC. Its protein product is CSVRRTASWEQFF.

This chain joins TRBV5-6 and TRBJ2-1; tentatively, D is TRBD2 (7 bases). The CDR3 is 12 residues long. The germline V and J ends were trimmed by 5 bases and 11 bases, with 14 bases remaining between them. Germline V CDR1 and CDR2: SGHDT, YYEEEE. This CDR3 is CASRGGGPKQFF. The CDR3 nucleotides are TGTGCCAGCAGGGGAGGGGGGCCTAAGCAGTTCTTC.

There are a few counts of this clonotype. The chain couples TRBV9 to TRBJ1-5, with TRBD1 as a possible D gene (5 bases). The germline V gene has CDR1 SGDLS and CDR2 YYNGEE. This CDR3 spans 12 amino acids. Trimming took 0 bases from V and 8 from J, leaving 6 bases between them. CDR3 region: CASSVEGEPQHF. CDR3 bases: TGTGCCAGCAGCGTAGAAGGGGAGCCCCAGCATTTT.

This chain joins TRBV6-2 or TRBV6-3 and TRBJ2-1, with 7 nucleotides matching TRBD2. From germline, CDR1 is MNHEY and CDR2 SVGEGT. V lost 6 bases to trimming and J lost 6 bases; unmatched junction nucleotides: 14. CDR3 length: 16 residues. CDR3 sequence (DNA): TGTGCCAGCAGCGCCATCCCAGTACTAGCGCCCAATGAGCAGTTCTTC. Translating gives CASSAIPVLAPNEQFF.

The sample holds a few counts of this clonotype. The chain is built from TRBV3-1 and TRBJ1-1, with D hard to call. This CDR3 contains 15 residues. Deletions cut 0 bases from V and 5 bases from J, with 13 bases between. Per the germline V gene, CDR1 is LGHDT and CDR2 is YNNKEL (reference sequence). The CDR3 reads CASSQDRTGGTEAFF. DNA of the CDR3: TGTGCCAGCAGCCAAGATCGTACGGGAGGGACTGAAGCTTTCTTT.

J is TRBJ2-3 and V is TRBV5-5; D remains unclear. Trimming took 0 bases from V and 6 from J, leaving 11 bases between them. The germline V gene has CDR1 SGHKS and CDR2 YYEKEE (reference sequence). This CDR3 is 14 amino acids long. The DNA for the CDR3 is TGTGCCAGCAGCTTGGTGCAGCCGAGGGATACGCAGTATTTT. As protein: CASSLVQPRDTQYF.

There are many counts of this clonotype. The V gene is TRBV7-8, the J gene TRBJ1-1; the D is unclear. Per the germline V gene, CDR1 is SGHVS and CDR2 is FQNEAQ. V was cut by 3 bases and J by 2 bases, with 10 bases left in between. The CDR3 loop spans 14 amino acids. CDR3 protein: CASSFVNANTEAFF. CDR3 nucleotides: TGTGCCAGCAGCTTTGTGAACGCCAACACTGAAGCTTTCTTT.

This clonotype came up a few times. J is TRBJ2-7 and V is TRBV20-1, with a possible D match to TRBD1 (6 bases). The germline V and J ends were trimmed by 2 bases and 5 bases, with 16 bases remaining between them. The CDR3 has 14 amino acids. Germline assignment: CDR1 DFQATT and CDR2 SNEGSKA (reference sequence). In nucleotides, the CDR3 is TGCAGTGCTAGACCACTAGGGGCAGGGGACGAGCAGTACTTC. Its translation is CSARPLGAGDEQYF.

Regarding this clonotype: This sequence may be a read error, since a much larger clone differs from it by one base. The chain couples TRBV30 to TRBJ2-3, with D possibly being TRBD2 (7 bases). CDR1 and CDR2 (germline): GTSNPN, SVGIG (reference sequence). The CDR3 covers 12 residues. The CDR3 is CAWGGGTDRQYF. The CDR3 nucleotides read TGTGCCTGGGGCGGGGGCACAGATAGGCAGTATTTT.

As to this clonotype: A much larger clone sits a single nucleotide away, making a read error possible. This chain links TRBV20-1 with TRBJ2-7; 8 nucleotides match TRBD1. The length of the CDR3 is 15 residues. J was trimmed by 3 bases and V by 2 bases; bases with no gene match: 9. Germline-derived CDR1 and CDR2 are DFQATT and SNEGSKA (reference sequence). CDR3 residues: CSARYPGQGHYEQYF. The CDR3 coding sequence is TGCAGTGCTAGATACCCTGGACAGGGCCACTACGAGCAGTACTTC.

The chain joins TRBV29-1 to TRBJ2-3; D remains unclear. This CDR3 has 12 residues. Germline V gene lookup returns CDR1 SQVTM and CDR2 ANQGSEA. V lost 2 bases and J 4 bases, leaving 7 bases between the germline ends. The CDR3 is CSVETRPDTQYF. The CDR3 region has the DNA TGCAGCGTTGAAACGAGGCCAGATACGCAGTATTTT.

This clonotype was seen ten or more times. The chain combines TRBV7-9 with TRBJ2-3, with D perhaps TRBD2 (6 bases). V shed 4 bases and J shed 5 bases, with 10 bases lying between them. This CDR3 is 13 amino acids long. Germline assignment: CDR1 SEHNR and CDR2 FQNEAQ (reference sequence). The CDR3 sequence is CASSSGTLDTQYF. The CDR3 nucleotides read TGTGCCAGCAGCTCGGGGACTCTAGATACGCAGTATTTT. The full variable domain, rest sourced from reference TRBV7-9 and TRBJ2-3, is DTGVSQNPRHKITKRGQNVTFRCDPISEHNRLYWYRQTLGQGPEFLTYFQNEAQLEKSRLLSDRFSAERPKGSFSTLEIQRTEQGDSAMYLCASSSGTLDTQYFGPGTRLTVL.

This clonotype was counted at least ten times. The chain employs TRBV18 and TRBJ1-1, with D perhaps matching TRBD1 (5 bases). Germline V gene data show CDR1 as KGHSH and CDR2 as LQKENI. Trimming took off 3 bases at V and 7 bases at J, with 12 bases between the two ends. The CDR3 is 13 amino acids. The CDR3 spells CASSPNRLGEAFF. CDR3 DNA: TGTGCCAGCTCACCGAACAGGTTAGGTGAAGCTTTCTTT.

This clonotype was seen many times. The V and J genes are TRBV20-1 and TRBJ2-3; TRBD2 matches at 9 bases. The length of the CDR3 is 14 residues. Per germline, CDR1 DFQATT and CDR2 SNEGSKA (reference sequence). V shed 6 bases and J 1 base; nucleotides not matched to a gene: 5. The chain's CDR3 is CSAGGGAGTDTQYF. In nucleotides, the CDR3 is TGCAGTGCGGGCGGGGGGGCCGGCACAGATACGCAGTATTTT.

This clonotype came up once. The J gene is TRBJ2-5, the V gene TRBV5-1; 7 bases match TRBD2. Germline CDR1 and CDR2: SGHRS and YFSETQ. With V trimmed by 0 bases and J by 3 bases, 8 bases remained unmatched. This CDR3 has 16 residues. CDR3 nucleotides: TGCGCCAGCAGCTTGGGTCCTAGCGGCGACGAAGAGACCCAGTACTTC. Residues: CASSLGPSGDEETQYF.